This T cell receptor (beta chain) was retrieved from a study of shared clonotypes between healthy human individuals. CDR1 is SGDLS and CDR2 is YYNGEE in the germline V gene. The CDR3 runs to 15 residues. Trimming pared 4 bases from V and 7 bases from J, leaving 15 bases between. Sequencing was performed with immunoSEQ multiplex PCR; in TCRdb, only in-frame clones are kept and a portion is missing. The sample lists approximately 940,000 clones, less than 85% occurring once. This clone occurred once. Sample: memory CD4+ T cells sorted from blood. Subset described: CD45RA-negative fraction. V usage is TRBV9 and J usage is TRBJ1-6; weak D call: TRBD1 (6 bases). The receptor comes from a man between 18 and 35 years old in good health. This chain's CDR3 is CASSPGGIGNSPLHF. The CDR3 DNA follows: TGTGCCAGCAGCCCTGGGGGCATAGGGAATTCACCCCTCCACTTT.